A single sample gave rise to the 11 T cell receptor beta chains below, sequenced in a study of blood T cells in healthy people across ages. A second PCR, run for about 7 to 11 cycles, used a sample-barcoded 5' primer plus a J-beta primer mix. TCRdb itself ran the 5' RACE reads through MiXCR, one entry per CDR3 protein. The sample records 1.5 million or so distinct CDR3 sequences, under 55% being singletons. The sample comprised blood. These receptors were obtained from a woman aged 18-29 years in good health.

V usage is TRBV4-3 and J usage is TRBJ2-4, with TRBD1 identical over 9 bases. The CDR3 has 15 residues. V lost 3 bases, J lost 5 bases, and 5 bases stayed unmatched. From germline, CDR1 is LGHNA and CDR2 YSLEER. CDR3 protein: CASSHGTGWENIQYF. The CDR3 nucleotides are TGCGCCAGCAGCCACGGGACAGGGTGGGAAAACATTCAGTACTTC.

The chain combines TRBV28 with TRBJ1-4; D is perhaps TRBD1 (6 bases). The CDR3 contains 18 residues. The V end was cut by 1 base, the J end by 0 bases, with 15 bases between. Germline CDR1 MDHEN, CDR2 SYDVKM. The CDR3 spells CASSLLSGGLATNEKLFF. The CDR3 coding sequence is TGTGCCAGCAGTTTATTGTCGGGGGGCCTTGCAACTAATGAAAAACTGTTTTTT.

This clonotype was observed a few times. CDR3 in DNA: TGTGCCAGCAGCGCAATAGCGGTACCTAATGAAAAACTGTTTTTT. Residues: CASSAIAVPNEKLFF. V gene TRBV28 combines with J gene TRBJ1-4; no clear D. Trimming took off 6 bases at V and 3 bases at J, with 14 bases between the two ends. Germline-derived CDR1 and CDR2 are MDHEN and SYDVKM. The CDR3 extends over 15 amino acids.

This clonotype was counted between two and nine times. CDR3 sequence (DNA): TGTGCCAGCAGCTTTTTGGGCTCCTACAATGAGCAGTTCTTC. Amino acid sequence: CASSFLGSYNEQFF. The chain couples TRBV7-3 to TRBJ2-1; D is undetermined. Trimming took 3 bases from V and 0 from J, leaving 6 bases between them. Germline V gives CDR1 SGHTA, CDR2 FQGTGA. The CDR3 consists of 14 residues.

The chain recombines TRBV29-1 with TRBJ2-1; TRBD1 aligns across 8 bases. Germline CDR1 and CDR2: SQVTM and ANQGSEA. V was pared by 0 bases and J by 5 bases, with 6 bases of the junction left unmatched. This CDR3 has 15 residues. CDR3 in amino acids: CSVEDLLDRDNEQFF. DNA for the CDR3: TGCAGCGTTGAAGACCTTTTGGACAGGGACAATGAGCAGTTCTTC.

This sequence joins TRBV18 and TRBJ2-1; D might be TRBD1 or TRBD2, each matching 6 bases. The germline V gene has CDR1 KGHSH and CDR2 LQKENI. The V and J ends lost 4 bases and 4 bases respectively, with 17 bases between them. The CDR3 length is 16 residues. The CDR3 loop is CASSQHGGLRYNEQFF. In DNA form, the CDR3 reads TGTGCCAGCTCACAGCACGGGGGCCTAAGGTACAATGAGCAGTTCTTC.

This chain connects TRBV7-8 to TRBJ2-1; the match to TRBD2 covers 8 bases. The J call may be incorrect, as the DNA end agrees better with TRBJ2-7. Germline V gives CDR1 SGHVS, CDR2 FQNEAQ. The CDR3 extends over 15 amino acids. The CDR3 protein is CASSLDGGEYNEQYF. The CDR3 coding sequence is TGTGCCAGCAGCTTAGACGGGGGGGAATACAATGAGCAGTACTTC.

The chain carries TRBV4-3 and TRBJ2-1; D remains ambiguous. Germline CDR1 reads LGHNA; CDR2 reads YSLEER. The CDR3 covers 15 residues. The V end lost 0 bases, the J end lost 7 bases, and 13 bases lay between the germline ends. CDR3 region: CASSQESSRWNEQFF. The CDR3 nucleotides read TGCGCCAGCAGCCAAGAGTCTTCCCGGTGGAATGAGCAGTTCTTC.

At least ten counts were recorded for this clonotype. The chain employs TRBV10-3 and TRBJ2-3; D might be TRBD1 (6 bases). Germline loops: CDR1 ENHRY, CDR2 SYGVKD. This CDR3 contains 15 residues. Trimming stripped 7 bases from V and 5 bases from J, with 19 bases between. CDR3 in DNA: TGTGCCATCAAGGATGGCAGGGGAGATATAGATACGCAGTATTTT. Translating gives CAIKDGRGDIDTQYF.

This clonotype was detected once. The chain recombines TRBV7-2 with TRBJ2-5, with 14 bases lining up with TRBD2. CDR1 and CDR2 (germline): SGHTA, FQGNSA. V shed 5 bases, J shed 11 bases, and the junction held 10 bases outside the gene matches. The CDR3 has 15 residues. Here the CDR3 DNA reads TGTGCCAGCAGCCTGACTAGCGGGAGGGCCACTGAGCAGTACTTC. It codes for CASSLTSGRATEQYF. Full variable domain (remainder filled in from reference TRBV7-2 and TRBJ2-5): GAGVSQSPSNKVTEKGKDVELRCDPISGHTALYWYRQSLGQGLEFLIYFQGNSAPDKSGLPSDRFSAERTGGSVSTLTIQRTQQEDSAVYLCASSLTSGRATEQYFGPGTRLLVL.

This clonotype was counted a few times. This chain uses TRBV18 with TRBJ2-4; perhaps TRBD1 as D (6 bases). Germline lookup yields CDR1 KGHSH and CDR2 LQKENI. This CDR3 spans 14 amino acids. Trimming cost V 3 bases and J 9 bases, with 15 bases left between them. CDR3 loop: CASSPSQGQGIQYF. The CDR3 bases are TGTGCCAGCTCACCTAGCCAGGGGCAGGGCATTCAGTACTTC.